Described below is a single T cell receptor (beta chain) sequence and its context. These data originate in a study of blood T cell repertoires in COVID-19. Study at large: The United States, Italy and Spain were the sources of the acute and convalescent COVID-19 samples. From T cells, B-cell-depleted T cells, or PBMCs came the material, which was cDNA or gDNA.

Germline-derived CDR1 and CDR2 are KGHDR and SFDVKD. This CDR3 spans 15 amino acids. V shed 9 bases and J 10 bases; nucleotides not matched to a gene: 14. Per the study methods: Amplification from reference gene primers served as the basis for estimated nucleated cell counts. Data came from immunoSEQ multiplex PCR; TCRdb stores just in-frame clones and leaves some out. Clone size and V and J calls were adopted from that table, with D and trimming inferred from the DNA. The data show hundreds of thousands of clones, with roughly 84% seen just once and approximately 4% held by the top ten. The V call is TRBV24-1, the J call TRBJ2-3; 11 nucleotides match TRBD2. Sequenced: peripheral blood. The receptor was derived from a woman of 80 years or more with acute or convalescent COVID-19. CDR3 sequence (DNA): TGTGCCACCGAGTCGCTAGCGGGGGGCAGGTACGCGCAGTATTTT. Translation: CATESLAGGRYAQYF.